A single count supports the clone carrying this TCR beta chain. Its antigen remains unidentified. This entry is derived from a study of shared clonotypes between healthy human individuals. Study-wide findings and caveats: The rarefaction results pointed to incomplete sorted-subset sequencing despite large depth.

The data were produced by immunoSEQ multiplex PCR, yet TCRdb's version contains in-frame clones alone and is incomplete. The profile shows under 1,100,000 clones, around 74% of them singletons. The V and J ends lost 3 bases and 3 bases respectively, with 11 bases between them. The CDR3 is made up of 14 amino acids. The germline gives CDR1 KGHSY, CDR2 FQNENV. Sequencing used memory CD4+ T cells sorted from blood. Described subset: CD45RA-negative fraction. The receptor was derived from a man aged 18 to 29 in good health. This chain links TRBV16 with TRBJ2-5, with TRBD1 as a possible D gene (6 bases). The CDR3 DNA is TGTGCCAGCAGCCATGGGACAAGAAAAGAGACCCAGTACTTC. This gives the protein CASSHGTRKETQYF. Full variable domain (outside the CDR3, taken from reference TRBV16 and TRBJ2-5): GEEVAQTPKHLVRGEGQKAKLYCAPIKGHSYVFWYQQVLKNEFKFLISFQNENVFDETGMPKERFSAKCLPNSPCSLEIQATKLEDSAVYFCASSHGTRKETQYFGPGTRLLVL.